The 18 T cell receptor beta chains below were found in one sample sequenced in a study of cytomegalovirus exposure and HLA in healthy donors. Primers included in the PCR were 60 Vbeta and 13 Jbeta primers. Profiled with immunoSEQ multiplex PCR; TCRdb holds only in-frame clones, not every one. The sample lists around 150,000 clones, over 75% occurring once. Sequences were obtained from PBMCs. The origin of the receptors is a man younger than 45 in good health and CMV-seronegative.

The chain joins TRBV4-2 to TRBJ2-3, with 9 nucleotides matching TRBD2. J gave up 4 bases and V 2 bases, and 7 bases lay outside the gene matches. From germline, CDR1 is LGHNA and CDR2 YNFKEQ. The CDR3 has 16 residues. The CDR3, as DNA: TGTGCCAGCAGCCAACTTAGCGGGGGTGGCCCAGATACGCAGTATTTT. It is translated as CASSQLSGGGPDTQYF.

This rearrangement joins TRBV5-1 to TRBJ1-2, with 7 bases fitting TRBD1. There are 15 residues in the CDR3. Germline CDR1 SGHRS, CDR2 YFSETQ. V was pared by 0 bases and J by 2 bases, with 4 bases of the junction left unmatched. The CDR3: CASSLAGGKNYGYTF. In DNA, the CDR3 is TGCGCCAGCAGCTTGGCAGGGGGTAAAAACTATGGCTACACCTTC.

V usage is TRBV19 and J usage is TRBJ2-7; 11 nucleotides match TRBD2. J was trimmed by 4 bases and V by 5 bases; bases with no gene match: 4. This CDR3 has 14 amino acids. The germline gives CDR1 LNHDA, CDR2 SQIVND (reference sequence). Here the CDR3 reads CASSGVAGGYEQYF. The CDR3 nucleotides are TGTGCCAGTAGTGGAGTAGCGGGAGGGTACGAGCAGTACTTC. The full variable domain, rest sourced from reference TRBV19 and TRBJ2-7, is DGGITQSPKYLFRKEGQNVTLSCEQNLNHDAMYWYRQDPGQGLRLIYYSQIVNDFQKGDIAEGYSVSREKKESFPLTVTSAQKNPTAFYLCASSGVAGGYEQYFGPGTRLTVT.

This chain uses TRBV18 with TRBJ1-2, with D possibly being TRBD1 (5 bases). Germline V gives CDR1 KGHSH, CDR2 LQKENI. V shed 3 bases and J shed 5 bases, with 19 bases lying between them. This CDR3 has 16 residues. The CDR3 is CASSPDSSLVGYGYTF. The CDR3 nucleotides read TGTGCCAGCTCACCCGACAGCTCCCTTGTTGGTTATGGCTACACCTTC.

V is TRBV4-1 and J is TRBJ1-6; D not resolved. In germline, CDR1 is MGHRA, CDR2 YSYEKL. V lost 1 base to trimming and J lost 0 bases, with 13 bases between them. The CDR3 is 18 residues long. The CDR3 DNA follows: TGCGCCAGCAGCCAAGGGTCTGCTTACATCTCCTATAATTCACCCCTCCACTTT. Residues: CASSQGSAYISYNSPLHF.

V usage is TRBV27 and J usage is TRBJ1-6; weak D call: TRBD1 (5 bases). The CDR3 loop spans 17 amino acids. CDR1 and CDR2 (germline): MNHEY, SMNVEV (reference sequence). V gave up 8 bases and J gave up 6 bases, with 23 bases separating them. This chain's CDR3 is CASLSGGWPKTNSPLHF. DNA for the CDR3: TGTGCCAGCCTTTCGGGGGGTTGGCCAAAAACTAATTCACCCCTCCACTTT.

V gene TRBV11-2 combines with J gene TRBJ2-7, with a tentative D call TRBD1 (5 bases). CDR3 length equals 14 residues. V was pared by 4 bases and J by 0 bases, with 10 bases between. Germline loops: CDR1 SGHAT, CDR2 FQNNGV. As DNA, the CDR3 is TGTGCCAGCAGCTCGGACATCCGCTCCTACGAGCAGTACTTC. This translates into CASSSDIRSYEQYF.

This sequence joins TRBV5-6 and TRBJ2-1; D ambiguous. CDR1 and CDR2 (germline): SGHDT, YYEEEE. CDR3 length: 12 residues. V was shortened by 2 bases and J by 7 bases, with 7 bases between the two germline ends. CDR3 in amino acids: CASSFRLNEQFF. CDR3 nucleotide sequence: TGTGCCAGCAGCTTCCGACTGAATGAGCAGTTCTTC.

The V and J genes are TRBV7-9 and TRBJ2-1; D might be TRBD1 (5 bases). V shed 4 bases and J shed 9 bases, with 10 bases lying between them. Germline V gene sequence: CDR1 SEHNR, CDR2 FQNEAQ (reference sequence). The CDR3 is 12 residues long. CDR3 nucleotide sequence: TGTGCCAGCAGCTCCGACAGTGCTGAGCAGTTCTTC. Its protein is CASSSDSAEQFF.

The CDR3 DNA is TGTGCCAGCAGCCAGCAGAGGACAGGGGTTGACAATGAGCAGTTCTTC. Its protein product is CASSQQRTGVDNEQFF. This chain links TRBV7-9 with TRBJ2-1; 9 nucleotides agree with TRBD1. This CDR3 is built from 16 residues. CDR1 and CDR2 from the germline V gene are SEHNR and FQNEAQ (reference sequence). Losses at the gene ends were 5 bases for V and 5 bases for J; bases not matched to a gene: 10.

Comments on this clone: At one end the junction does not follow the germline gene, possibly because of a read error. This CDR3 reads CARSGESYGYPF. CDR3 DNA sequence: TGTGCCCGTTCGGGGGAAAGCTATGGCTACCCCTTC. The chain is built from TRBV30 and TRBJ1-2, with D possibly being TRBD1 (5 bases). The CDR3 is made up of 12 amino acids. CDR1 is GTSNPN, CDR2 SVGIG, per germline (reference sequence).

The CDR3 here is CASSLGGNGRTEAFF. For the CDR3, the DNA is TGTGCCAGCAGCTTAGGAGGGAACGGCCGCACTGAAGCTTTCTTT. The V call is TRBV7-9, the J call TRBJ1-1; no firm D call. The CDR3 runs 15 residues. Deletions cut 1 base from V and 4 bases from J, with 13 bases between. Germline V gene sequence: CDR1 SEHNR, CDR2 FQNEAQ (reference sequence).

V usage is TRBV5-4 and J usage is TRBJ2-7; the D gene is possibly TRBD2 (5 bases). Germline loops: CDR1 SGHNT, CDR2 YYREEE (reference sequence). V gave up 5 bases and J gave up 2 bases, with 17 bases separating them. The CDR3 runs 15 residues. The chain's CDR3 is CASSQSTDGTYEQYF. The CDR3 DNA reads TGTGCCAGCAGTCAATCGACGGACGGGACCTACGAGCAGTACTTC.

The V gene is TRBV25-1, the J gene TRBJ1-1; possible D gene TRBD1, 5 bases. Trimming shortened V by 7 bases and J by 1 base, and 10 bases separated the two germline ends. This CDR3 is 13 amino acids long. Germline values: CDR1 MGHDK, CDR2 SYGVNS. DNA of the CDR3: TGTGCCAGCATACAGGAAGGGAACACTGAAGCTTTCTTT. Amino acids: CASIQEGNTEAFF.

This chain joins TRBV30 and TRBJ2-2; D might be TRBD2 (6 bases). Trimming stripped 2 bases from V and 5 bases from J, with 24 bases between. CDR3 length: 18 amino acids. The germline gives CDR1 GTSNPN, CDR2 SVGIG (reference sequence). CDR3 region: CAWSPIRSGAWWTGELFF. The CDR3 DNA reads TGTGCCTGGAGTCCAATTCGTTCGGGAGCGTGGTGGACCGGGGAGCTGTTTTTT.

This clone has more than one count but fewer than ten. The chain recombines TRBV7-8 with TRBJ1-5; possible D gene TRBD1, 5 bases. The CDR3 totals 16 residues. Trimming took off 3 bases at V and 4 bases at J, with 16 bases between the two ends. The germline gives CDR1 SGHVS, CDR2 FQNEAQ. CDR3 sequence: CASSFIQGGKNQPQHF. The DNA for the CDR3 is TGTGCCAGCAGCTTTATTCAGGGCGGAAAAAATCAGCCCCAGCATTTT.

This clone was counted a single time. The V call is TRBV5-4, the J call TRBJ1-1; 8 bases align to TRBD1. The CDR3 covers 15 residues. The germline gives CDR1 SGHNT, CDR2 YYREEE (reference sequence). Germline trimming cut 0 bases from V and 1 base from J; bases unmatched to any gene: 2. The chain's CDR3 is CASSLAGTGNTEAFF. The CDR3 nucleotides read TGTGCCAGCAGCTTGGCCGGGACAGGGAACACTGAAGCTTTCTTT.

V and J are TRBV28 and TRBJ2-4; 7 bases fit TRBD2. Germline CDR1 and CDR2: MDHEN and SYDVKM. The J segment lost 2 bases and the V segment lost 4 bases, leaving 5 bases of the junction unmatched. The CDR3 runs 15 residues. The CDR3 is CASSSLGGTKNIQYF. In DNA form, the CDR3 reads TGTGCCAGCAGTTCCCTCGGGGGGACCAAAAACATTCAGTACTTC.